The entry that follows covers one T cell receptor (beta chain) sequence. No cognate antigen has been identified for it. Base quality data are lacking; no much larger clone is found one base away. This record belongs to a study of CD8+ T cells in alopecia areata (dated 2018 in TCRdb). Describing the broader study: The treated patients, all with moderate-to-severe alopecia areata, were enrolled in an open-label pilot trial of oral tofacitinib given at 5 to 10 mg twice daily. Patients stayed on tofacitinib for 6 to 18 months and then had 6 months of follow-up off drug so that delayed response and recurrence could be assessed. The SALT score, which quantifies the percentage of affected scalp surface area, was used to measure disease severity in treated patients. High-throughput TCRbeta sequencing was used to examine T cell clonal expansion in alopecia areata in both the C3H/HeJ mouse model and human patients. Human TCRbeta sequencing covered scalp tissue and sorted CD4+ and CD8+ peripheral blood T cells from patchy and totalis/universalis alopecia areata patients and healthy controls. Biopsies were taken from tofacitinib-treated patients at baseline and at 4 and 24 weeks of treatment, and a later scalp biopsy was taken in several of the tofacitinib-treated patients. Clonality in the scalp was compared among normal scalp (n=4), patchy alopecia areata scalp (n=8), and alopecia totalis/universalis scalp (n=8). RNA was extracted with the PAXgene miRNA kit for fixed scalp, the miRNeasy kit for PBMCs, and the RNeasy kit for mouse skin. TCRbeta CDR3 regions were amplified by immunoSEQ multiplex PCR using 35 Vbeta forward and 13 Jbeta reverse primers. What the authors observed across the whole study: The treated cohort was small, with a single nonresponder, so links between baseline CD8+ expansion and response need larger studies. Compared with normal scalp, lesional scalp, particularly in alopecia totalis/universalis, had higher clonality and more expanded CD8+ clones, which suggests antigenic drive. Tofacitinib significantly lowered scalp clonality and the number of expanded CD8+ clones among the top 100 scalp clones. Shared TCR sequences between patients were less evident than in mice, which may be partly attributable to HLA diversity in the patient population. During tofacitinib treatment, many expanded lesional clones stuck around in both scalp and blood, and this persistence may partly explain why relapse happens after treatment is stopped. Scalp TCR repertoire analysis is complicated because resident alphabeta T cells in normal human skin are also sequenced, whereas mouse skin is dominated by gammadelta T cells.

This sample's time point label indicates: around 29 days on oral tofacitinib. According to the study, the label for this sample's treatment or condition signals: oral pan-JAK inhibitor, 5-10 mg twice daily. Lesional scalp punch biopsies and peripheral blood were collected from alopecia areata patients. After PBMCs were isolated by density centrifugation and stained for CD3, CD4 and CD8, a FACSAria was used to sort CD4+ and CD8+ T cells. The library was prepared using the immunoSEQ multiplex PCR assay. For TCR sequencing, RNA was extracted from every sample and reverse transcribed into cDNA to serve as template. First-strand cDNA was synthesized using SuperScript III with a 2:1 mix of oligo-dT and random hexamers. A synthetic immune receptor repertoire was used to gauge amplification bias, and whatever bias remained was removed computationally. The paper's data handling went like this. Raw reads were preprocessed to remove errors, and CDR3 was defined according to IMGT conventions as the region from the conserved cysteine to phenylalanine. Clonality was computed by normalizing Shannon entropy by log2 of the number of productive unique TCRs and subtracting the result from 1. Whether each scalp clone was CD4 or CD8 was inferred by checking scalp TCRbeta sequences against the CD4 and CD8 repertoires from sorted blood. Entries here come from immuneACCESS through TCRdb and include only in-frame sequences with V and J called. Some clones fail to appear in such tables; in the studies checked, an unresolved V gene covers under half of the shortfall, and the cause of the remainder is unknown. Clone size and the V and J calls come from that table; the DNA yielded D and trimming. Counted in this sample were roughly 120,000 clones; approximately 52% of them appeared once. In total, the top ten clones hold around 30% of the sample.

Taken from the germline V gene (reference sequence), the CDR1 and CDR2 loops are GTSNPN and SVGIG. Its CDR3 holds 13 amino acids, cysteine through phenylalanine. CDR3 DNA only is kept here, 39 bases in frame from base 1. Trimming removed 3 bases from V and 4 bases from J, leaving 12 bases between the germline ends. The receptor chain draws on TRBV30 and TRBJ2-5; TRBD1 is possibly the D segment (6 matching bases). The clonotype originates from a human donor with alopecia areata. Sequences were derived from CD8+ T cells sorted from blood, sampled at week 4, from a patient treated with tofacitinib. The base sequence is TGTGCCTGGAGGCTTCAGGGGAGAGAGACCCAGTACTTC. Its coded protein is CAWRLQGRETQYF.